This record covers a single T cell receptor (beta chain). Based on its abundance in the sample, this clone is medium-sized (0.01 to 0.1%). Its antigen is unknown. One base away there is no much larger clone; base qualities are not given. V was cut back by 11 bases and J by 7 bases, leaving a gap of 21 bases between them. CDR1 is given as MNHEY and CDR2 as SVGAGI, both from the germline V gene. The cysteine opens and the phenylalanine closes a CDR3 of 13 amino acids. Only CDR3 DNA remains: 39 bases, in frame from the first base. The library was generated by the immunoSEQ multiplex PCR assay. Adaptive Biotechnologies carried out high-throughput TCR-beta CDR3 sequencing of genomic DNA for most patients. The authors processed their data as follows. Adaptive's ImmunoSEQ software supplied the TCR sequencing data for 15 to 20 patients, while MiXCR and VDJtools were used to process three other patients. CDR3 nucleotide sequences shared between donor and recipient were removed because their origin could not be assigned. To count as alloreactive, a clone needed at least 2-fold expansion over unstimulated cells and a minimum CFSE-low frequency of 0.002% (template counts) or 0.001% (read counts). Clones were considered mappable if detected in sequenced pre-transplant spleen, lymph node, or MLR CFSE-low populations of the donor or recipient. Cumulative frequency of alloreactive clones was calculated as a percentage of all sequences weighted by copy number. This immuneACCESS table, as held by TCRdb, lists in-frame sequences with V and J called but not all clones. Of the missing ones, under half trace to an unresolved V gene in checked studies; the others have no known cause. That table gives V, J and clone size, and the DNA gave D and trimming. Present in this sample are some 31,000 clones, nearly 90% of which were seen just once. The top ten hold roughly 11% of the sample.

Blood samples were collected up to 4 times in the first month after transplant and then at least monthly when available. The sample comes from a study of graft-versus-host responses after intestinal transplantation (dated by TCRdb to the early 2020s). In the study overall: Recipients received multivisceral, liver-intestinal, or isolated intestinal transplants. Every recipient was given anti-thymocyte globulin induction, followed by approximately 3 years of maintenance tacrolimus and steroids. Bulk TCR-beta CDR3 sequencing was used to track graft-versus-host and host-versus-graft alloreactive T cell clones in the graft, circulation and bone marrow after intestinal transplantation. Alloreactive clones were identified by sequencing pre-transplant mixed lymphocyte reaction products and comparing them with unstimulated pre-transplant donor and recipient T cells. The cohort enrolled some 23 intestinal transplant recipients, one of whom was a retransplant, and 3 patients without pretransplant specimens were excluded. A peak of at least 4% donor T cells among recipient peripheral blood mononuclear cells was the definition used for donor T cell macrochimerism. Instead of going to the commercial service, samples from three later patients were sequenced in-house on an Illumina MiSeq and processed with MiXCR.

Overall study results and their limits: High GvH to HvG T cell clonal ratios were observed in the allografts of patients with donor T cell macrochimerism. The conclusions were limited by the relatively low number and heterogeneity of the intestinal transplant patients. GvH clones were detected in recipient bone marrow, and some of these GvH clones were observed earlier in ileal mucosa or blood, consistent with an intestinal mucosal origin. Early after transplant, peak levels of circulating GvH clones were associated with declines in HvG clones.

This TCR was sampled from a human patient who received an intestinal transplant, so some T cells may come from the graft donor. The receptor chain draws on TRBV6-5 and TRBJ2-7; the D call could be TRBD1 or TRBD2, with each sharing 5 bases. Material: PBMCs, obtained about 420 days after intestinal transplantation. The CDR3 region has the sequence CASTPGPFVEQYF. In nucleotides, the sequence is TGTGCCTCCACCCCGGGACCGTTTGTGGAGCAGTACTTC.